Below, 32 T cell receptor beta chains from the same sample are listed, as sequenced in a study of blood T cell repertoires in COVID-19. The table came from immunoSEQ multiplex PCR; TCRdb's copy has only in-frame clones and leaves some out. Of 400,000 to 450,000 clones in the sample, 89% were seen once. Sequences were obtained from peripheral blood. The receptors derive from a woman aged 40-49 years with COVID-19, enrolled during active disease.

V gene TRBV5-1 combines with J gene TRBJ1-1; TRBD1 matches 9 bases. CDR3 length: 15 amino acids. The germline V gene encodes CDR1 SGHRS and CDR2 YFSETQ. Trimming took 4 bases from V and 4 from J; bases not matched to a gene: 8. CDR3 DNA: TGCGCCAGCAGCCCGGAGGGACAGGGAGGCACTGAAGCTTTCTTT. Its translation is CASSPEGQGGTEAFF. Variable domain in full (rest from reference TRBV5-1 and TRBJ1-1): KAGVTQTPRYLIKTRGQQVTLSCSPISGHRSVSWYQQTPGQGLQFLFEYFSETQRNKGNFPGRFSGRQFSNSRSEMNVSTLELGDSALYLCASSPEGQGGTEAFFGQGTRLTVV.

The chain links TRBV3-1 (or the pseudogene TRBV3-2) to TRBJ2-7, with unresolved D. Trimming pared 4 bases from V and 0 bases from J, leaving 16 bases between. The germline V gene has CDR1 LGHDT and CDR2 YNNKEL (reference sequence). This CDR3 spans 16 amino acids. The CDR3: CASSPEMAARSYEQYF. In nucleotides, the CDR3 is TGTGCCAGCAGCCCAGAAATGGCGGCCCGCTCCTACGAGCAGTACTTC.

The chain joins TRBV10-1 to TRBJ1-2, with a tentative D call TRBD1 (6 bases). This CDR3 is built from 19 residues. The germline V gene has CDR1 WNHNN and CDR2 SYGVQD (reference sequence). The V end was cut by 7 bases, the J end by 2 bases, with 29 bases between. The CDR3 DNA reads as TGCGCCAGCACCTTCGCAACGACAGGTCACGCCCCATTCAACTATGGCTACACCTTC. Translating gives CASTFATTGHAPFNYGYTF.

The chain joins TRBV7-2 to TRBJ2-7; 9 bases fit TRBD1. The CDR3 has 20 residues. V trimming: 0 bases; J trimming: 3 bases; junction bases outside the gene matches: 18. Germline CDR1 SGHTA, CDR2 FQGNSA. CDR3 amino acids: CASSLAGQGFSAPSYYEQYF. The CDR3 DNA reads as TGTGCCAGCAGCTTAGCGGGACAGGGATTTTCCGCCCCCTCCTACTACGAGCAGTACTTC.

As concerns this clone: Its ends do not fully match the called genes, so a read error is possible. The rearrangement joins TRBV27 to TRBJ2-1; a possible D gene is TRBD2 (5 bases). The germline CDR1 and CDR2 sequences are MNHEY and SMNVEV (reference sequence). The CDR3 runs 13 residues. CDR3 sequence reads: CVSGGSPYNEQFF. The CDR3 DNA reads TGTGTCAGCGGCGGGTCCCCTTACAATGAGCAGTTCTTC.

CDR3 coding DNA: TGCGCCAGCAGCCAAGCAGATCTAGCGGGGGGAGATACGCAGTATTTT. Its protein product is CASSQADLAGGDTQYF. The chain combines TRBV4-1 with TRBJ2-3; TRBD2 matches 11 bases. The CDR3 has 16 amino acids. CDR1 MGHRA and CDR2 YSYEKL come from the germline V gene. After removal of 1 base from V and 5 bases from J, the junction contained 5 bases not matched to a gene.

J is TRBJ2-3 and V is TRBV27; D perhaps matches TRBD1 (5 bases). Deletions cut 2 bases from V and 6 bases from J, with 18 bases between. CDR1 and CDR2 from the germline V gene are MNHEY and SMNVEV (reference sequence). The CDR3 loop spans 16 amino acids. CDR3 bases: TGTGCCAGCAGTTTAAGGGGCAGGTACTCTCAGGATACGCAGTATTTT. Translating it yields CASSLRGRYSQDTQYF.

The V gene is TRBV9, the J gene TRBJ2-2; tentatively, D is TRBD2 (5 bases). This CDR3 has 15 residues. Germline V gene data show CDR1 as SGDLS and CDR2 as YYNGEE. Deletions cut 2 bases from V and 0 bases from J, with 8 bases between. The DNA of the CDR3 is TGTGCCAGCAGCGTTAGCGTGACGAACACCGGGGAGCTGTTTTTT. Amino acids: CASSVSVTNTGELFF. Based on the CDR3 plus reference TRBV9 and TRBJ2-2, the full variable domain is DSGVTQTPKHLITATGQRVTLRCSPRSGDLSVYWYQQSLDQGLQFLIQYYNGEERAKGNILERFSAQQFPDLHSELNLSSLELGDSALYFCASSVSVTNTGELFFGEGSRLTVL.

The V call is TRBV7-8, the J call TRBJ1-4; 10 nucleotides line up with TRBD1. The junction had 3 bases not matched to a gene; V was cut back by 2 bases and J by 3 bases. CDR3 length: 16 residues. Per the germline V gene, CDR1 is SGHVS and CDR2 is FQNEAQ. CDR3: CASSLRQGASNEKLFF. The CDR3, as DNA: TGTGCCAGCAGCTTAAGACAGGGGGCTTCTAATGAAAAACTGTTTTTT.

CDR3 in DNA: TGTGCCAGCAGTTACGAACGGGGTTATAATTCACCCCTCCACTTT. Protein: CASSYERGYNSPLHF. The rearrangement links TRBV28 to TRBJ1-6, with D unclear. CDR1 is MDHEN and CDR2 is SYDVKM in the germline V gene. V was cut by 4 bases and J by 4 bases, with 11 bases left in between. The CDR3 is 15 amino acids.

This chain connects TRBV28 to TRBJ1-2; D is unclear. Trimming cost V 5 bases and J 4 bases, with 11 bases left between them. The CDR3 is made up of 13 amino acids. CDR1 and CDR2 from the germline V gene are MDHEN and SYDVKM. CDR3 coding DNA: TGTGCCAGCAGTCCCCCCGGGTTCTATGGCTACACCTTC. The encoded protein is CASSPPGFYGYTF.

This sequence joins TRBV18 and TRBJ1-6, with 8 bases matching TRBD1. Germline-derived CDR1 and CDR2 are KGHSH and LQKENI. CDR3 length: 15 amino acids. Trimming took 5 bases from V and 7 from J; bases not matched to a gene: 7. DNA of the CDR3: TGTGCCAGCTCAACCCTACAGGGGGAGAATTCACCCCTCCACTTT. Its translation is CASSTLQGENSPLHF.

The genes are TRBV15 and TRBJ2-1, with 14 bases fitting TRBD2. Germline V gene data show CDR1 as LNHNV and CDR2 as YYDKDF (reference sequence). V shed 0 bases, J shed 2 bases, and the junction held 6 bases outside the gene matches. The CDR3 has 19 amino acids. DNA of the CDR3: TGTGCCACCAGCAGAGAACCCGGGACTAGCGGGAGCACCTACAATGAGCAGTTCTTC. Its protein is CATSREPGTSGSTYNEQFF. Combining the CDR3 with reference TRBV15 and TRBJ2-1 gives the whole variable domain DAMVIQNPRYQVTQFGKPVTLSCSQTLNHNVMYWYQQKSSQAPKLLFHYYDKDFNNEADTPDNFQSRRPNTSFCFLDIRSPGLGDTAMYLCATSREPGTSGSTYNEQFFGPGTRLTVL.

CDR3 sequence reads: CAISHGTASYEQYF. CDR3 sequence (DNA): TGTGCCATCAGTCACGGGACAGCCTCCTACGAGCAGTACTTC. The rearrangement joins TRBV10-3 to TRBJ2-7, with TRBD1 identical over 7 bases. Losses at the gene ends were 5 bases for V and 0 bases for J; bases not matched to a gene: 4. This CDR3 is 14 amino acids long. Per the germline V gene, CDR1 is ENHRY and CDR2 is SYGVKD.

This clone was detected only once. The chain is built from TRBV28 and TRBJ1-4; 8 bases agree with TRBD1. In germline, CDR1 is MDHEN, CDR2 SYDVKM. CDR3 size: 15 residues. The V gene end was trimmed by 6 bases and the J gene end by 4 bases; junction bases not matched to a gene: 7. The DNA of the CDR3 is TGTGCCAGCAGCCCCCGGGGACAGGTTAATGAAAAACTGTTTTTT. Protein: CASSPRGQVNEKLFF. Complete variable domain (other parts from reference TRBV28 and TRBJ1-4): DVKVTQSSRYLVKRTGEKVFLECVQDMDHENMFWYRQDPGLGLRLIYFSYDVKMKEKGDIPEGYSVSREKKERFSLILESASTNQTSMYLCASSPRGQVNEKLFFGSGTQLSVL.

The gene calls are TRBV27 and TRBJ1-2; 10 bases line up with TRBD1. The junction had 15 bases not matched to a gene; V was cut back by 4 bases and J by 7 bases. CDR3 length: 17 amino acids. The germline V gene has CDR1 MNHEY and CDR2 SMNVEV (reference sequence). CDR3 sequence (DNA): TGTGCCAGCAGTTCGTCCGCCCTCCTGGGACAGGGGTCTGGCTACACCTTC. Protein sequence: CASSSSALLGQGSGYTF.

The chain combines TRBV18 with TRBJ1-2; unclear D gene. Germline CDR1 and CDR2: KGHSH and LQKENI. The length of the CDR3 is 13 residues. Trimming removed 8 bases at V and 0 bases at J, with 10 bases between. CDR3 protein: CASGANSNYGYTF. The CDR3 DNA is TGTGCCAGCGGAGCTAACTCTAACTATGGCTACACCTTC.

The rearrangement joins TRBV4-2 to TRBJ1-2; D remains ambiguous. V was clipped by 2 bases and J by 6 bases, with 13 bases between them. Germline V gene data show CDR1 as LGHNA and CDR2 as YNFKEQ. The CDR3 consists of 14 residues. The CDR3 sequence: CASSQWAGSDGYTF. CDR3 nucleotides: TGTGCCAGCAGCCAATGGGCGGGGTCGGATGGCTACACCTTC.

V is TRBV27 and J is TRBJ1-2, with D perhaps matching TRBD1 (5 bases). V lost 5 bases and J lost 4, with 14 bases in between. Germline V lookup: CDR1 MNHEY, CDR2 SMNVEV (reference sequence). This CDR3 comprises 14 residues. CDR3 residues: CASSPREDFYGYTF. As DNA, the CDR3 is TGTGCCAGCAGTCCCAGGGAAGATTTCTATGGCTACACCTTC.

This clone was counted a single time. The chain is built from TRBV12-5 and TRBJ1-1; 9 nucleotides agree with TRBD1. This CDR3 contains 15 residues. The germline gives CDR1 LGHNT, CDR2 FRNRAP. J gave up 4 bases and V 7 bases, and 10 bases lay outside the gene matches. CDR3 sequence (DNA): TGTGCTAGTGAAACTCACACAGGGGGCGGCACTGAAGCTTTCTTT. Its protein product is CASETHTGGGTEAFF. Full variable domain (remainder filled in from reference TRBV12-5 and TRBJ1-1): DARVTQTPRHKVTEMGQEVTMRCQPILGHNTVFWYRQTMMQGLELLAYFRNRAPLDDSGMPKDRFSAEMPDATLATLKIQPSEPRDSAVYFCASETHTGGGTEAFFGQGTRLTVV.

This chain joins TRBV19 and TRBJ1-2, with D tentatively TRBD1 (6 bases). V was cut by 5 bases and J by 0 bases, with 13 bases left in between. Per the germline V gene, CDR1 is LNHDA and CDR2 is SQIVND (reference sequence). The CDR3 contains 15 residues. This CDR3 is CASSLDRPANYGYTF. Written as DNA, the CDR3 is TGTGCCAGTAGTCTTGACAGGCCTGCTAACTATGGCTACACCTTC.

The sample holds one count of this clone. The chain has TRBV10-3 and TRBJ1-2; 8 nucleotides line up with TRBD1. The CDR3 contains 15 residues. Germline-derived CDR1 and CDR2 are ENHRY and SYGVKD. J gave up 0 bases and V 5 bases, and 5 bases lay outside the gene matches. The CDR3 sequence: CAISTDRGTNYGYTF. CDR3 sequence (DNA): TGTGCCATCAGTACTGACAGGGGCACTAACTATGGCTACACCTTC.

The chain couples TRBV5-1 to TRBJ1-2, with 10 bases identical to TRBD1. With V trimmed by 1 base and J by 3 bases, 6 bases remained unmatched. The CDR3 extends over 16 amino acids. Germline-derived CDR1 and CDR2 are SGHRS and YFSETQ. This CDR3 reads CASSLSRDRGHYGYTF. In nucleotides, the CDR3 is TGCGCCAGCAGCTTGAGCAGGGACAGGGGACACTATGGCTACACCTTC.

V gene TRBV2 combines with J gene TRBJ2-1; 10 nucleotides line up with TRBD2. The CDR3 consists of 13 residues. The junction had 7 bases not matched to a gene; V was cut back by 8 bases and J by 9 bases. Germline V lookup: CDR1 SNHLY, CDR2 FYNNEI. The DNA for the CDR3 is TGTGCCAGCGGGCTAGCGGGAGATACTGAGCAGTTCTTC. Translation: CASGLAGDTEQFF.

The chain recombines TRBV6-2 or TRBV6-3 with TRBJ2-1; TRBD2 agrees at 7 bases. The CDR3 length is 17 residues. V was clipped by 5 bases and J by 0 bases; unmatched bases: 10. Germline CDR1 and CDR2: MNHEY and SVGEGT. CDR3 nucleotide sequence: TGTGCCAGCAGTACCGCCGCCTGGACTAGCTCCTACAATGAGCAGTTCTTC. Protein sequence: CASSTAAWTSSYNEQFF.

The rearrangement joins TRBV3-1 (or the pseudogene TRBV3-2) to TRBJ2-2; D gene ambiguous. V gave up 1 base and J gave up 7 bases, with 7 bases separating them. The CDR3 consists of 13 residues. In germline, CDR1 is LGHDT, CDR2 YNNKEL (reference sequence). The CDR3 sequence is CASSQASSGELFF. The DNA of the CDR3 is TGTGCCAGCAGCCAAGCGAGTAGCGGGGAGCTGTTTTTT.

The J gene is TRBJ2-7, the V gene TRBV5-6; TRBD2 matches 7 bases. Germline V gene sequence: CDR1 SGHDT, CDR2 YYEEEE. The CDR3 extends over 14 amino acids. V dropped 4 bases and J dropped 3; count of bases not matched to a gene: 7. The CDR3 protein is CASSPRGTFYEQYF. CDR3 coding DNA: TGTGCCAGCAGCCCGCGGGGGACTTTCTACGAGCAGTACTTC.

The chain uses TRBV6-5 and TRBJ1-1; weak D call: TRBD1 (6 bases). CDR1 and CDR2 (germline): MNHEY, SVGAGI. The CDR3 sequence is 12 residues long. The germline V and J ends were trimmed by 8 bases and 5 bases, with 12 bases remaining between them. CDR3 DNA: TGTGCCAGCGTTTCAGGGGTAACTGAAGCTTTCTTT. It translates to CASVSGVTEAFF.

The V call is TRBV28, the J call TRBJ2-2, with D hard to call. V was trimmed by 6 bases and J by 8 bases, leaving 7 bases between them. The CDR3 has 11 amino acids. Germline V gene lookup returns CDR1 MDHEN and CDR2 SYDVKM. The DNA for the CDR3 is TGTGCCAGCAGCCCTCCTGGGGAGCTGTTTTTT. Protein product: CASSPPGELFF.

The V call is TRBV27, the J call TRBJ1-4, with TRBD1 identical over 10 bases. J was trimmed by 10 bases and V by 2 bases; bases with no gene match: 7. CDR1 is MNHEY and CDR2 is SMNVEV in the germline V gene (reference sequence). This CDR3 has 15 residues. Here the CDR3 DNA reads TGTGCCAGCAGTTTACAGGGACAGGGGCTGCGAAAACTGTTTTTT. It specifies CASSLQGQGLRKLFF. Drawing the rest from reference TRBV27 and TRBJ1-4, the complete variable domain is EAQVTQNPRYLITVTGKKLTVTCSQNMNHEYMSWYRQDPGLGLRQIYYSMNVEVTDKGDVPEGYKVSRKEKRNFPLILESPSPNQTSLYFCASSLQGQGLRKLFFGSGTQLSVL.

The chain uses TRBV19 and TRBJ2-2; TRBD1 matches at 7 bases. V shed 2 bases and J 2 bases; nucleotides not matched to a gene: 5. CDR1 and CDR2 from the germline V gene are LNHDA and SQIVND (reference sequence). This CDR3 spans 16 amino acids. The CDR3 region is CASSIRTGANTGELFF. The CDR3 coding sequence is TGTGCCAGTAGTATACGTACAGGGGCCAACACCGGGGAGCTGTTTTTT.

The chain links TRBV10-3 to TRBJ1-1; no definite D call. The CDR3 loop spans 12 amino acids. Trimming took off 8 bases at V and 3 bases at J, with 10 bases between the two ends. From germline, CDR1 is ENHRY and CDR2 SYGVKD. The CDR3 DNA sequence: TGTGCCATCCAGAGGGAGGACACTGAAGCTTTCTTT. As protein: CAIQREDTEAFF.